This T cell receptor beta chain was sequenced during a study of radiation and T cells in renal cell carcinoma. Study-wide results and limits: Top tumor clonotypes rose in blood 2 weeks post-radiation, then contracted. Pretreatment tumor biopsies were lacking, so baseline clonotypes are unknown.

Germline-derived CDR1 and CDR2 are MNHEY and SVGAGI. This CDR3 contains 15 residues. Trimming stripped 6 bases from V and 4 bases from J, with 16 bases between. Time point described: blood 2 weeks post-SBRT. The treatment is: 15 Gy SBRT to primary tumor, nephrectomy 4 weeks later. This renal cell carcinoma was of the clear cell type. This table comes from immunoSEQ multiplex PCR, and its TCRdb copy is limited to in-frame clones, with some not included. The sample holds around 76,000 clones, roughly 82% seen once. Note on this clone: The antigen is unknown.

The TCR sequence derives from a man aged 60 to 75 with renal cell carcinoma. The rearrangement joins TRBV6-5 to TRBJ2-1; tentatively, D is TRBD2 (5 bases). Sequenced material: blood, taken from a patient whose treatment included radiotherapy and nephrectomy. CDR3 residues: CASRLMVSVYNEQFF. The CDR3 DNA follows: TGTGCCAGCAGGTTGATGGTTAGCGTATACAATGAGCAGTTCTTC.